This TCR beta chain was obtained from a study of T cells after yellow fever vaccination. It was through 5'RACE template switching that TCR cDNA was made, with a universal primer site and UMIs added. MiXCR, applied by TCRdb to the 5' RACE reads, yields one record per CDR3 protein. The table shows about 63,000 distinct CDR3 sequences, with 6.5% to 9% occurring only once. The table lists this clonotype with many counts. Its target is unknown. The J segment lost 2 bases and the V segment lost 4 bases, leaving 13 bases of the junction unmatched. CDR1 SGHRS and CDR2 YFSETQ come from the germline V gene. CDR3 length: 17 amino acids. Study-wide points: The booster saw the reappearance of most primary-vaccination clones (nearly 98% CD4, roughly 87% CD8). A weaker secondary response peaked on day 5, the primary on day 15.

The sample consisted of CD8+ T cells sorted from PBMCs, taken 15 days after the yellow fever booster vaccination. The chain recombines TRBV5-1 with TRBJ2-7; 9 bases match TRBD1. The sequence derives from a man aged 25-45 years who received the YFV17D yellow fever vaccine. CDR3 amino acids: CASSPPGTGSPPYEQYF. For the CDR3, the DNA is TGCGCCAGCAGCCCTCCCGGGACAGGGTCACCACCCTACGAGCAGTACTTC. Looking up the rest from reference TRBV5-1 and TRBJ2-7 gives the full variable domain: KAGVTQTPRYLIKTRGQQVTLSCSPISGHRSVSWYQQTPGQGLQFLFEYFSETQRNKGNFPGRFSGRQFSNSRSEMNVSTLELGDSALYLCASSPPGTGSPPYEQYFGPGTRLTVT.